This T cell receptor beta chain emerged from a study of sequential checkpoint blockade in melanoma (dated by TCRdb to the late 2010s). Background on the whole study: Patients were assigned by 1:1 randomization to either first-line nivolumab followed by ipilimumab (arm A) or ipilimumab followed by nivolumab (arm B). Maintenance nivolumab was given following each of the two trial sequences. On the study overall, not on this receptor specifically: Larger, independent patient cohorts are needed to validate the response-prediction model that combines TCR metrics and mutation burden.

Read against the paper, the sample's treatment or condition label means: randomized to nivolumab then ipilimumab (arm A) or the reverse (arm B). None of the patients in the trial had previously been given DNA-damaging chemotherapy. On a FACS Aria II flow cytometer, live CD3+CD8+ cells that were negative for CD19 and CD56 were sorted from thawed PBMCs. CheckMate 064, a randomized, open-label phase II trial of sequential checkpoint blockade, was the source of the samples, all of which came from patients with melanoma. Leukapheresis was used to collect peripheral blood mononuclear cells, which were then purified with Ficoll-Paque and frozen in human serum with roughly 10% DMSO. Immediately after sorting, the purity of the sorted blood CD3+CD8+ cells was confirmed to be >95%, and DNA was then extracted. TCRbeta CDR3 regions were immunosequenced from genomic DNA with the immunoSEQ Assay. Prior to high-throughput sequencing, genomic DNA was amplified by bias-controlled multiplex PCR. Regarding the original processing steps: To quantify the absolute abundance of each unique TCRbeta CDR3 region, the sequences were collapsed and filtered. Clonality, defined as 1 minus Pielou's evenness, was calculated using productive rearrangements only. A previously published method was used to identify clones whose frequencies were significantly greater in on-treatment samples than in baseline samples. This immuneACCESS table, as held by TCRdb, lists in-frame sequences with V and J called but not all clones. Of the missing ones, under half trace to an unresolved V gene in checked studies; the others have no known cause. For V, J and clone size, that table is used; D and trimming come from the DNA. The sample table shows 15,000 or so clones, and roughly 71% are seen once. The ten largest account for more than 20% of the sample.

This clone was detected a few times. Its antigen is not yet known. Base qualities are not provided; no much larger clone lies one nucleotide away. Sequences SGHNT (CDR1) and YYREEE (CDR2) are obtained from the germline V gene (reference sequence). CDR3 length: 12 amino acids, cysteine to phenylalanine. The entry retains the CDR3 DNA only, 36 bases that are in frame from base 1. V trim: 4 bases; J trim: 6 bases; unmatched bases: 4. The receptor comes from a human donor with melanoma. The specimen comprised CD8+ T cells sorted from blood (inferred from file names), sampled from a patient given nivolumab and ipilimumab in sequence. The chain couples TRBV5-4 to TRBJ2-7, with TRBD2 matching 7 junction bases. The nucleotide sequence reads TGTGCCAGCAGCCGGACGGGGGGCGAGCAGTACTTC. It specifies CASSRTGGEQYF.